One sample yielded the 29 T cell receptor beta chains listed below, sequenced in a study of OX40 agonist ivuxolimab in advanced cancers. Clones were read by immunoSEQ multiplex PCR, and TCRdb kept only the in-frame ones, dropping some. The data contain fewer than 95,000 clones, roughly 85% of them singletons. This specimen consisted of CD4+ or CD8+ T cells sorted from blood, obtained in a trial of the OX40 agonist ivuxolimab. The receptor source for this set is an adult with an advanced solid tumor such as melanoma, head and neck, liver or kidney cancer.

In this sample, this clone turned up once. V gene TRBV7-8 combines with J gene TRBJ2-3, with 11 bases matching TRBD2. The CDR3 is 19 amino acids. Losses at the gene ends were 4 bases for V and 2 bases for J; bases not matched to a gene: 14. Germline assignment: CDR1 SGHVS and CDR2 FQNEAQ. CDR3 in amino acids: CASSSRTGLLAGDTDTQYF. The DNA of the CDR3 is TGTGCCAGCAGCTCGAGGACAGGCTTACTAGCGGGGGACACAGATACGCAGTATTTT.

V usage is TRBV5-1 and J usage is TRBJ2-5; TRBD2 matches 10 bases. The J call may be incorrect, as the DNA end agrees better with TRBJ2-7. Germline CDR1 SGHRS, CDR2 YFSETQ. This CDR3 comprises 15 residues. The DNA for the CDR3 is TGCGCCAGCAGCTTCGCTAGCGGGGGTACCTACGAGCAGTACTTC. Its protein is CASSFASGGTYEQYF.

This clone appeared once. This chain uses TRBV18 with TRBJ2-3, with 10 nucleotides matching TRBD2. Losses at the gene ends were 0 bases for V and 4 bases for J; bases not matched to a gene: 4. CDR1 is KGHSH and CDR2 is LQKENI in the germline V gene. This CDR3 is 16 amino acids long. CDR3 residues: CASSPPQRGGADTQYF. For the CDR3, the DNA is TGTGCCAGCTCACCACCCCAGCGGGGGGGCGCAGATACGCAGTATTTT.

The chain couples TRBV15 to TRBJ1-2; 7 nucleotides match TRBD1. After removal of 5 bases from V and 8 bases from J, the junction contained 11 bases not matched to a gene. This CDR3 is 14 amino acids long. Germline CDR1 reads LNHNV; CDR2 reads YYDKDF (reference sequence). The CDR3 DNA sequence: TGTGCCACCAGCGACAGGGTGGCGGGATCCGGCTACACCTTC. It encodes CATSDRVAGSGYTF.

CDR3 region: CASSWGGVSEQFF. CDR3 nucleotides: TGTGCCAGCAGCTGGGGAGGGGTGAGTGAGCAGTTCTTC. This chain joins TRBV5-5 and TRBJ2-1; 7 nucleotides agree with TRBD2. The V and J ends lost 3 bases and 9 bases, in that order; junction bases with no gene match: 6. CDR1 and CDR2 from the germline V gene are SGHKS and YYEKEE (reference sequence). CDR3 size: 13 residues. The entire variable domain, with the rest obtained from reference TRBV5-5 and TRBJ2-1, is as follows: DAGVTQSPTHLIKTRGQQVTLRCSPISGHKSVSWYQQVLGQGPQFIFQYYEKEERGRGNFPDRFSARQFPNYSSELNVNALLLGDSALYLCASSWGGVSEQFFGPGTRLTVL.

The chain couples TRBV15 to TRBJ2-7, with D maybe TRBD1 (5 bases). The germline V gene has CDR1 LNHNV and CDR2 YYDKDF (reference sequence). This CDR3 has 12 residues. Trimming took 2 bases from V and 4 from J, leaving 6 bases between them. The CDR3: CATSRQGYEQYF. The CDR3 bases are TGTGCCACCAGCAGACAGGGTTACGAGCAGTACTTC.

The gene calls are TRBV5-1 and TRBJ2-3, with D possibly matching TRBD2 (6 bases). CDR3 size: 14 residues. The germline CDR1 and CDR2 sequences are SGHRS and YFSETQ. Trimming stripped 2 bases from V and 0 bases from J, with 7 bases between. This CDR3 is CASSFGTSTDTQYF. Written as DNA, the CDR3 is TGCGCCAGCAGCTTTGGGACTAGCACAGATACGCAGTATTTT.

V usage is TRBV5-4 and J usage is TRBJ1-6; possibly TRBD1 for D (6 bases). The V gene lost 0 bases and the J gene lost 5 bases, with 12 bases spanning the gap. Looked up from germline, CDR1 is SGHNT and CDR2 is YYREEE (reference sequence). This CDR3 has 16 residues. CDR3 in amino acids: CASSLVQGLDNSPLHF. The CDR3 DNA reads as TGTGCCAGCAGCTTGGTACAGGGCCTGGATAATTCACCCCTCCACTTT.

This clone showed up just once. The V call is TRBV9, the J call TRBJ2-5; TRBD2 matches at 10 bases. This CDR3 has 16 residues. V gave up 0 bases and J gave up 1 base; unmatched junction bases: 3. Germline-derived CDR1 and CDR2 are SGDLS and YYNGEE. The CDR3, as DNA: TGTGCCAGCAGCGTAGGTAGCGGGGGGACCCAAGAGACCCAGTACTTC. Translating it yields CASSVGSGGTQETQYF.

The chain joins TRBV9 to TRBJ2-5, with 9 bases fitting TRBD1. Germline-derived CDR1 and CDR2 are SGDLS and YYNGEE. V was pared by 4 bases and J by 1 base, with 5 bases of the junction left unmatched. The CDR3 has 15 residues. CDR3 protein: CASSSGTGSQETQYF. The CDR3 DNA is TGTGCCAGCAGCTCCGGGACAGGGAGCCAAGAGACCCAGTACTTC.

The rearrangement uses TRBV5-1 and TRBJ1-2, with 9 bases aligning to TRBD1. Germline-derived CDR1 and CDR2 are SGHRS and YFSETQ. The trim removed 0 bases at V and 4 bases at J, leaving 1 base unmatched. This CDR3 comprises 14 residues. CDR3 in DNA: TGCGCCAGCAGCTTGGGACAGGGGGGCTATGGCTACACCTTC. As protein: CASSLGQGGYGYTF.

The rearrangement uses TRBV2 and TRBJ2-7, with TRBD1 matching 9 bases. The V and J ends lost 3 bases and 2 bases, in that order; junction bases with no gene match: 8. The germline gives CDR1 SNHLY, CDR2 FYNNEI. This CDR3 region has 16 residues. CDR3 residues: CASSDLRDRVTYEQYF. In nucleotides, the CDR3 is TGTGCCAGCAGTGATCTCCGGGACAGGGTAACCTACGAGCAGTACTTC. Full variable domain (rest looked up from reference TRBV2 and TRBJ2-7): EPEVTQTPSHQVTQMGQEVILRCVPISNHLYFYWYRQILGQKVEFLVSFYNNEISEKSEIFDDQFSVERPDGSNFTLKIRSTKLEDSAMYFCASSDLRDRVTYEQYFGPGTRLTVT.

The rearrangement links TRBV5-1 to TRBJ2-3, with 7 positions matching TRBD1. This CDR3 spans 14 amino acids. Germline CDR1 reads SGHRS; CDR2 reads YFSETQ. The junction had 6 bases not matched to a gene; V was cut back by 5 bases and J by 3 bases. The CDR3 protein is CASRKTGLTDTQYF. CDR3 in DNA: TGCGCCAGCAGGAAGACAGGGTTGACAGATACGCAGTATTTT.

This clone was recorded only once. The genes are TRBV2 and TRBJ2-3; TRBD2 might be the D (6 bases). In germline, CDR1 is SNHLY, CDR2 FYNNEI. This CDR3 comprises 13 residues. Trimming shortened V by 6 bases and J by 6 bases, and 13 bases separated the two germline ends. This CDR3 is CASSLGTLDTQYF. The CDR3 DNA reads TGTGCCAGCAGCCTAGGGACTTTGGATACGCAGTATTTT.

The chain's CDR3 is CASSKGSDYGYTF. In nucleotides, the CDR3 is TGTGCCAGCAGTAAAGGGAGTGACTATGGCTACACCTTC. V usage is TRBV6-5 and J usage is TRBJ1-2; no clear D. CDR3 length: 13 amino acids. Looked up from germline, CDR1 is MNHEY and CDR2 is SVGAGI. Trimming took off 5 bases at V and 3 bases at J, with 10 bases between the two ends.

J is TRBJ1-3 and V is TRBV6-1; maybe TRBD1 (5 bases). The CDR3 runs to 14 residues. V was shortened by 4 bases and J by 3 bases, with 10 bases between the two germline ends. Looked up from germline, CDR1 is MNHNS and CDR2 is SASEGT. In DNA form, the CDR3 reads TGTGCCAGCAGTGTTAGTAGGGGTGGAAACACCATATATTTT. Encoded protein: CASSVSRGGNTIYF.

Turning to this clone: Other DNA sequences of this sample code for an identical CDR3. The chain joins TRBV6-5 to TRBJ1-2, with TRBD1 matching over 7 bases. This CDR3 spans 14 amino acids. V gave up 5 bases and J gave up 0 bases; unmatched junction bases: 3. Germline assignment: CDR1 MNHEY and CDR2 SVGAGI. In DNA form, the CDR3 reads TGTGCCAGCAGTCGGACAGGTTCTAACTATGGCTACACCTTC. Translated: CASSRTGSNYGYTF.

The chain joins TRBV5-6 to TRBJ2-5, with D perhaps TRBD2 (5 bases). Germline assignment: CDR1 SGHDT and CDR2 YYEEEE. V was pared by 4 bases and J by 5 bases, with 12 bases between. The CDR3 spans 13 residues. CDR3 region: CASSMTGEETQYF. The CDR3 DNA is TGTGCCAGCAGCATGACTGGGGAGGAGACCCAGTACTTC.

The V gene is TRBV6-1, the J gene TRBJ1-6, with a tentative D call TRBD1 (6 bases). The CDR3 has 15 residues. From germline, CDR1 is MNHNS and CDR2 SASEGT. Deletions cut 4 bases from V and 9 bases from J, with 16 bases between. CDR3 sequence reads: CASSGTTGSTSPLHF. Here the CDR3 DNA reads TGTGCCAGCAGTGGTACTACAGGGAGTACTTCACCCCTCCACTTT.

The V gene is TRBV23-1, the J gene TRBJ2-6; no firm D call. TRBV23-1 is recorded as an ORF, its role being uncertain. The CDR3 is 15 residues long. Trimming took 3 bases from V and 0 from J, leaving 6 bases between them. CDR3 region: CASSHSDSGANVLTF. CDR3 sequence (DNA): TGCGCCAGCAGTCATTCTGACTCTGGGGCCAACGTCCTGACTTTC.

V usage is TRBV6-5 and J usage is TRBJ2-3; 7 bases map to TRBD2. CDR1 is MNHEY and CDR2 is SVGAGI in the germline V gene. The junction had 10 bases not matched to a gene; V was cut back by 2 bases and J by 5 bases. This CDR3 spans 16 amino acids. In DNA, the CDR3 is TGTGCCAGCAGTTACGGGCGGGGGAGGTTGGGAGATACGCAGTATTTT. Its translation: CASSYGRGRLGDTQYF.

The CDR3 reads CSVDPASSRETQYF. CDR3 nucleotide sequence: TGCAGCGTTGATCCCGCCAGTAGTAGGGAGACCCAGTACTTC. The chain has TRBV29-1 and TRBJ2-5; unclear D gene. Germline V gene lookup returns CDR1 SQVTM and CDR2 ANQGSEA. The V end lost 3 bases, the J end lost 5 bases, and 16 bases lay between the germline ends. The length of the CDR3 is 14 residues. The full variable domain, completed using reference TRBV29-1 and TRBJ2-5, is SAVISQKPSRDICQRGTSLTIQCQVDSQVTMMFWYRQQPGQSLTLIATANQGSEATYESGFVIDKFPISRPNLTFSTLTVSNMSPEDSSIYLCSVDPASSRETQYFGPGTRLLVL.

This clone has just one count. The rearrangement joins TRBV7-6 to TRBJ2-3; weak D call: TRBD1 (5 bases). V dropped 1 base and J dropped 2 bases, with 10 bases sitting between them. CDR1 is SGHVS, CDR2 FNYEAQ, per germline. The CDR3 is 15 residues long. CDR3 DNA sequence: TGTGCCAGCAGCTTAGAGGGGCATGACACAGATACGCAGTATTTT. This translates into CASSLEGHDTDTQYF.

This chain joins TRBV7-2 and TRBJ1-2; D is perhaps TRBD1 (6 bases). Germline assignment: CDR1 SGHTA and CDR2 FQGNSA. This CDR3 is built from 12 residues. Trimming left V 2 bases short and J 5 bases short, with 6 bases between. The DNA for the CDR3 is TGTGCCAGCAGCTTAACAGGGTATGGCTACACCTTC. Protein product: CASSLTGYGYTF. The variable domain in full, with the rest retrieved from reference TRBV7-2 and TRBJ1-2, is GAGVSQSPSNKVTEKGKDVELRCDPISGHTALYWYRQSLGQGLEFLIYFQGNSAPDKSGLPSDRFSAERTGGSVSTLTIQRTQQEDSAVYLCASSLTGYGYTFGSGTRLTVV.

This chain links TRBV5-6 with TRBJ1-5; 10 bases are shared with TRBD1. Germline values: CDR1 SGHDT, CDR2 YYEEEE. J gave up 2 bases and V 1 base, and 9 bases lay outside the gene matches. The CDR3 runs 18 residues. CDR3 coding DNA: TGTGCCAGCAGCTTGTCCGGGACAGGGGATTTGGGCAATCAGCCCCAGCATTTT. Amino acids: CASSLSGTGDLGNQPQHF.

V and J are TRBV25-1 and TRBJ2-7, with D tentatively TRBD1 (5 bases). This CDR3 has 14 amino acids. Germline V gives CDR1 MGHDK, CDR2 SYGVNS. V shed 8 bases and J shed 4 bases, with 18 bases lying between them. CDR3 amino acids: CASEDRGVRYEQYF. CDR3 nucleotides: TGTGCCAGCGAAGACAGAGGTGTTAGGTACGAGCAGTACTTC.

This clone was counted once. The chain carries TRBV5-4 and TRBJ2-7, with D perhaps TRBD2 (5 bases). The V gene lost 1 base and the J gene lost 2 bases, with 10 bases spanning the gap. This CDR3 comprises 14 residues. Germline V gene lookup returns CDR1 SGHNT and CDR2 YYREEE (reference sequence). The CDR3 coding sequence is TGTGCCAGCAGCTTGAGCGGCAGAGCCTACGAGCAGTACTTC. Translation gives CASSLSGRAYEQYF. Full variable domain (rest looked up from reference TRBV5-4 and TRBJ2-7): ETGVTQSPTHLIKTRGQQVTLRCSSQSGHNTVSWYQQALGQGPQFIFQYYREEENGRGNFPPRFSGLQFPNYSSELNVNALELDDSALYLCASSLSGRAYEQYFGPGTRLTVT.

J is TRBJ2-3 and V is TRBV7-3; no reliable D call. V was pared by 2 bases and J by 0 bases, with 9 bases between. Germline V gene sequence: CDR1 SGHTA, CDR2 FQGTGA. CDR3 size: 15 residues. CDR3 sequence (DNA): TGTGCCAGCAGCTTAGGGTCCAGTAGCACAGATACGCAGTATTTT. The encoded protein is CASSLGSSSTDTQYF.

This chain links TRBV7-9 with TRBJ2-5; the D gene is possibly TRBD2 (7 bases). V dropped 0 bases and J dropped 2 bases, with 16 bases sitting between them. The CDR3 totals 17 residues. Germline assignment: CDR1 SEHNR and CDR2 FQNEAQ (reference sequence). CDR3 bases: TGTGCCAGCAGCTTAGCGTTGGGGGGGCCAATTCAAGAGACCCAGTACTTC. This encodes CASSLALGGPIQETQYF. The whole variable domain, filled in from reference TRBV7-9 and TRBJ2-5, reads DTGVSQNPRHKITKRGQNVTFRCDPISEHNRLYWYRQTLGQGPEFLTYFQNEAQLEKSRLLSDRFSAERPKGSFSTLEIQRTEQGDSAMYLCASSLALGGPIQETQYFGPGTRLLVL.